This T cell receptor (beta chain) was found in a study of OX40 agonist ivuxolimab in advanced cancers. Data came from immunoSEQ multiplex PCR; TCRdb stores just in-frame clones and leaves some out. Of about 64,000 clones listed, around 93% are singletons. Findings and limits, study-wide: The investigators did not determine what antigen specificity the expanded peripheral T cells had.

Only one count was recorded for this clone. The target antigen is unknown. V lost 3 bases to trimming and J lost 2 bases, with 7 bases between them. Germline CDR1 is SGHAT and CDR2 is FQNNGV. The CDR3 covers 13 residues. The receptor was isolated from an adult with an advanced solid tumor such as melanoma, head and neck, liver or kidney cancer. This chain links TRBV11-2 with TRBJ2-5; D unclear. This specimen consisted of CD4+ or CD8+ T cells sorted from blood, obtained in a trial of the OX40 agonist ivuxolimab. The CDR3 DNA follows: TGTGCCAGCAGCTTTGGGCATCAAGAGACCCAGTACTTC. Protein product: CASSFGHQETQYF.